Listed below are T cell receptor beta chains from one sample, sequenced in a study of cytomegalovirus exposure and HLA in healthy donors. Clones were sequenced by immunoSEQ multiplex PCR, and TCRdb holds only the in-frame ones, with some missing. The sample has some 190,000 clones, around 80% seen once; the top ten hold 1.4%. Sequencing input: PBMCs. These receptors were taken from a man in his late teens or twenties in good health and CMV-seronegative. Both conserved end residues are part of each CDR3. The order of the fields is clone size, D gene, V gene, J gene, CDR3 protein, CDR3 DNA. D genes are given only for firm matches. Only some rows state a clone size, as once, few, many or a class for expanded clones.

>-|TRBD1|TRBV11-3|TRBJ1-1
CASSQHPTGVRVTEAFF
TGTGCCAGCAGCCAACATCCGACAGGGGTTCGAGTCACTGAAGCTTTCTTT
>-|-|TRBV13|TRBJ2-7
CASSTGTFYEQYF
TGTGCCAGCAGCACTGGGACATTCTACGAGCAGTACTTC
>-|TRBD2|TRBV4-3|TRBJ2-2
CASSQEGLGREDAGELFF
TGCGCCAGCAGCCAAGAGGGGCTCGGCCGGGAGGACGCCGGGGAGCTGTTTTTT
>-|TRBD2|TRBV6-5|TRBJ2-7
CASSYSRGLRYEQYF
TGTGCCAGCAGTTACTCTCGGGGACTACGCTACGAGCAGTACTTC
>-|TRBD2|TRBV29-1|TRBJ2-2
CSTGGASGELFF
TGCAGCACCGGGGGGGCCTCCGGGGAGCTGTTTTTT
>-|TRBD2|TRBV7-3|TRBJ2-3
CASSTLAGVADTQYF
TGTGCCAGCAGCACCCTAGCGGGAGTGGCAGATACGCAGTATTTT
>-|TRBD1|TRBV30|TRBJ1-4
CAWALGTGSEKLFF
TGTGCCTGGGCCCTAGGGACAGGGTCAGAAAAACTGTTTTTT
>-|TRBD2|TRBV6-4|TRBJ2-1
CASSVKLAGGGNEQFF
TGTGCCAGCAGCGTAAAACTAGCGGGAGGTGGAAATGAGCAGTTCTTC
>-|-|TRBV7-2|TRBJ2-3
CASRHISGNTDTQYF
TGTGCCAGCAGACACATTAGCGGAAACACAGATACGCAGTATTTT
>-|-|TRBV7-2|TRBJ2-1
CASSPGVGNEQFF
TGTGCCAGCAGCCCGGGGGTGGGGAATGAGCAGTTCTTC
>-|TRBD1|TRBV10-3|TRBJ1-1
CAIRIQGANTEAFF
TGTGCCATCAGGATACAGGGGGCGAACACTGAAGCTTTCTTT
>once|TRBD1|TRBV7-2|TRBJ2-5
CASSLRPTGYQETQYF
TGTGCCAGCAGCTTGAGACCGACAGGGTACCAAGAGACCCAGTACTTC
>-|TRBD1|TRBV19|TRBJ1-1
CASSPYTGGTEAFF
TGTGCCAGTAGTCCTTACACAGGGGGAACTGAAGCTTTCTTT
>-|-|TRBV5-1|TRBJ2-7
CASSMTGSAYEQYF
TGCGCCAGCAGCATGACAGGCTCAGCCTACGAGCAGTACTTC
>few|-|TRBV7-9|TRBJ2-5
CASSLGSQETQYF
TGTGCCAGCAGCTTAGGCAGTCAAGAGACCCAGTACTTC
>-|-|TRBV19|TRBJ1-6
CASRSSYNSPLHF
TGTGCCAGCCGCAGCTCCTATAATTCACCCCTCCACTTT
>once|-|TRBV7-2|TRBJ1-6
CASSLSMNSPLHF
TGTGCCAGCAGCCTTAGCATGAACTCACCCCTCCACTTT
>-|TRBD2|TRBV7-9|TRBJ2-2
CSSSLVGRGLAGITGELFF
TGTTCCAGCAGCTTAGTAGGTCGCGGACTAGCGGGGATCACCGGGGAGCTGTTTTTT
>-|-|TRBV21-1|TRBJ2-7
CASSKGGSDSYEQYF
TGTGCCAGCAGCAAAGGGGGCAGTGATTCCTACGAGCAGTACTTC
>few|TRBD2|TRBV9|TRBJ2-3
CASSVAGLAGGDTQYF
TGTGCCAGCAGCGTAGCGGGACTAGCGGGGGGAGATACGCAGTATTTT
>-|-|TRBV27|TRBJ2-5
CASSPQPVSETQYF
TGTGCCAGCAGCCCACAGCCAGTGTCGGAGACCCAGTACTTC
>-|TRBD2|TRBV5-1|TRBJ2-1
CASSLTSGRAGYNEQFF
TGCGCCAGCAGCTTGACTAGCGGGAGGGCGGGATACAATGAGCAGTTCTTC
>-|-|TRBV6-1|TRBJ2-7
CAGGPGTLKSYEQYF
TGTGCCGGAGGCCCCGGGACACTGAAGAGTTACGAGCAGTACTTC
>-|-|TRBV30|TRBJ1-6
CAWRSGGYNSPLHF
TGTGCCTGGAGATCCGGGGGATATAATTCACCCCTCCACTTT
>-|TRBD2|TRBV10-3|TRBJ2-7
CAIRGGTSGTYEQYF
TGTGCCATCAGGGGGGGGACTAGCGGGACCTACGAGCAGTACTTC
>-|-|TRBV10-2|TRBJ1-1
CASSEGRNTEAFF
TGCGCCAGCAGTGAGGGCAGGAACACTGAAGCTTTCTTT
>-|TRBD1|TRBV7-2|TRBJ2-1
CASSFRQGSNEQFF
TGTGCCAGCAGCTTCCGACAGGGATCCAATGAGCAGTTCTTC
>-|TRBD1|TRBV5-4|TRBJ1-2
CASSASDRAYGYTF
TGTGCCAGCAGCGCCTCGGACAGGGCCTATGGCTACACCTTC
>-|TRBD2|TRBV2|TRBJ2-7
CASRGMGGYYEQYF
TGTGCCAGCAGGGGGATGGGAGGGTACTACGAGCAGTACTTC
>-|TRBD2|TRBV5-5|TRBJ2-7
CASSPLAGGLGEQYF
TGTGCCAGCAGCCCGTTAGCGGGAGGGCTCGGCGAGCAGTACTTC
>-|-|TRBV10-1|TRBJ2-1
CAVQGNEQFF
TGCGCCGTACAGGGCAATGAGCAGTTCTTC
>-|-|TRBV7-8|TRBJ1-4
CASSGRGFADEKLFF
TGTGCCAGCAGCGGACGGGGGTTTGCGGATGAAAAACTGTTTTTT
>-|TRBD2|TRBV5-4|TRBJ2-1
CASRWSGGEDNEQFF
TGTGCCAGCAGGTGGAGCGGGGGGGAGGACAATGAGCAGTTCTTC
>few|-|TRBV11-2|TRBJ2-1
CASSLVGAGTPSNEQFF
TGTGCCAGCAGCTTAGTTGGGGCGGGAACTCCCTCGAATGAGCAGTTCTTC
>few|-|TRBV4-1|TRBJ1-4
CASSHQVVEKLFF
TGCGCCAGCAGCCATCAGGTGGTTGAAAAACTGTTTTTT
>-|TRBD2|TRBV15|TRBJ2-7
CATSRGLAELYEQYF
TGTGCCACCAGCAGGGGACTAGCGGAGTTGTACGAGCAGTACTTC
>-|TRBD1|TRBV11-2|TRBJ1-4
CASRDRGTGNEKLFF
TGTGCCAGCAGGGACAGGGGGACGGGTAATGAAAAACTGTTTTTT
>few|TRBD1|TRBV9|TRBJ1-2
CASSPSMIQGGGYGYTF
TGTGCCAGCAGCCCTTCGATGATCCAGGGGGGTGGCTATGGCTACACCTTC
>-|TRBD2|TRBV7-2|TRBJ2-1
CASSRGLAGDYNEQFF
TGTGCCAGCAGCAGGGGACTAGCGGGGGACTACAATGAGCAGTTCTTC
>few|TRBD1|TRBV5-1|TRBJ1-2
CASSSKQGNYGYTF
TGCGCCAGCAGTTCCAAACAGGGGAACTATGGCTACACCTTC
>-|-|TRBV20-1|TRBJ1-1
CSARGGAEAFF
TGCAGTGCTAGAGGGGGCGCTGAAGCTTTCTTT
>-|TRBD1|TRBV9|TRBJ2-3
CASSGSSPGQDQNTQYF
TGTGCCAGCAGCGGCTCTTCTCCGGGACAGGACCAAAATACGCAGTATTTT
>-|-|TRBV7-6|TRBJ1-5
CASSLNSGHYSNQPQHF
TGTGCCAGCAGCTTAAACTCGGGACACTATAGCAATCAGCCCCAGCATTTT
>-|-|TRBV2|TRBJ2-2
CASRHNPSGGNTGELFF
TGTGCCAGCCGCCACAACCCGAGCGGAGGGAACACCGGGGAGCTGTTTTTT
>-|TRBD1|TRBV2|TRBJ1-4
CASSEDRGAFNEKLFF
TGTGCCAGCAGTGAAGACAGGGGGGCTTTTAATGAAAAACTGTTTTTT
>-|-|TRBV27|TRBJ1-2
CASSLSGSRGGYTF
TGTGCCAGCAGTTTATCGGGCAGCCGGGGTGGCTACACCTTC
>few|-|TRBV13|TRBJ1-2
CASSSTGRYGYTF
TGTGCCAGCAGCTCCACAGGGAGATATGGCTACACCTTC
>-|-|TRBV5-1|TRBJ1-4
CASSHGATNEKLFF
TGCGCCAGCAGCCACGGGGCAACTAATGAAAAACTGTTTTTT
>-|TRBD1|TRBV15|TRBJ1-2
CATSSTGAGYTF
TGTGCCACCAGCAGCACAGGGGCGGGCTACACCTTC
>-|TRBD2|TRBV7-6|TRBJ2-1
CASSLGLAGGYGEQFF
TGTGCCAGCAGCTTAGGACTAGCGGGAGGATACGGTGAGCAGTTCTTC
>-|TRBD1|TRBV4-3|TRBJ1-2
CASSQNPGGNGYTF
TGCGCCAGCAGCCAGAATCCAGGGGGCAATGGCTACACCTTC
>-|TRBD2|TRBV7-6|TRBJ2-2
CASSPRLAGGHRELFF
TGTGCCAGCAGCCCCAGACTAGCGGGGGGGCACCGGGAGCTGTTTTTT
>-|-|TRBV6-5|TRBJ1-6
CASSYSGQGLSPLHF
TGTGCCAGCAGTTACTCGGGGCAGGGGTTGTCACCCCTCCACTTT
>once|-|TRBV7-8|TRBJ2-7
CASSLRQGMSSYEQYF
TGTGCCAGCAGCTTACGCCAGGGGATGAGCTCCTACGAGCAGTACTTC
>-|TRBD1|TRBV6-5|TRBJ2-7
CASSYSGTGISYEQYF
TGTGCCAGCAGTTACTCGGGGACAGGTATCTCCTACGAGCAGTACTTC
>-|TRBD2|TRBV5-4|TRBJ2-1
CASSLAAGRAYNEQFF
TGTGCCAGCAGCTTGGCGGCGGGGAGGGCCTACAATGAGCAGTTCTTC
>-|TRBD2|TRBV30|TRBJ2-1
CAWSVRTSGYNEQFF
TGTGCCTGGAGTGTAAGGACTAGCGGATACAATGAGCAGTTCTTC
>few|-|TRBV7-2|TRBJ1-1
CASSLDRGHTEAFF
TGTGCCAGCAGCTTAGATAGAGGGCACACTGAAGCTTTCTTT
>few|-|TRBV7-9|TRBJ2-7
CASSARKAAGSFEQYF
TGTGCCAGCAGCGCCAGAAAGGCGGCGGGGAGCTTCGAGCAGTACTTC